This is a list of T cell receptor beta chains from one sample in a study of T cell repertoires in cytomegalovirus infection. One entry per CDR3 protein, called by TCRdb with MiXCR from the reads. This sample has roughly 630,000 distinct CDR3 sequences, with about 24% found just once. Sample: CD8+ T cells from PBMCs. Source of these receptors: a human donor in good health (CMV status not recorded). Some clones in this sample may be carry-over from other donors' samples. Each CDR3 is given with its conserved first and last residue. D genes are given only for firm matches. Clone size appears in some rows only: once, few, many, or a class for an expanded clone.

>TRBD2|TRBJ2-3|TRBV11-2|many
CASSLGQVPRRGVTGDTQYF
TGTGCCAGCAGCTTAGGCCAAGTACCCAGGCGGGGGGTTACTGGAGATACGCAGTATTTT
>NA|TRBJ2-3|TRBV25-1|few
CASSESYTDTQYF
TGTGCCAGCAGTGAGAGTTACACAGATACGCAGTATTTT
>NA|TRBJ2-5|TRBV5-4|few
CASHKGGFQETQYF
TGTGCCAGCCACAAGGGTGGATTCCAAGAGACCCAGTACTTC
>NA|TRBJ2-3|TRBV4-1|NA
CASNQVLALSTDTQYF
TGCGCCAGCAACCAAGTTCTAGCTTTATCCACAGATACGCAGTATTTT
>NA|TRBJ2-5|TRBV7-9|NA
CASSHSGTQETQYF
TGTGCCAGCAGCCATTCCGGGACACAAGAGACCCAGTACTTC
>TRBD2|TRBJ2-4|TRBV7-6|many
CASSLTSGGLDIQYF
TGTGCCAGCAGTTTGACTAGCGGGGGGCTGGACATTCAGTACTTC
>NA|TRBJ2-1|TRBV7-6|many
CASSLPSASSYNEQFF
TGTGCCAGCAGCCTCCCATCCGCAAGCTCCTACAATGAGCAGTTCTTC
>NA|TRBJ1-1|TRBV15|NA
CATSRERNLNTEAFF
TGTGCCACCAGCAGAGAGAGGAATCTGAACACTGAAGCTTTCTTT
>NA|TRBJ1-2|TRBV6-1|few
CASSYHSVSVSNDGYTF
TGTGCCAGCAGTTACCACTCCGTCTCCGTGTCTAACGATGGCTACACCTTC
>NA|TRBJ1-5|TRBV20-1|NA
CSATVGGRQPQHF
TGCAGTGCCACAGTGGGGGGTAGACAGCCCCAGCATTTT
>NA|TRBJ2-5|TRBV6-2/TRBV6-3|few
CASSPWSSVDQNLETQYF
TGTGCCAGCAGTCCGTGGTCATCGGTGGACCAAAACTTGGAGACCCAGTACTTC
>TRBD1|TRBJ2-1|TRBV2|few
CASRDPTGFYNEQFF
TGTGCCAGCAGAGACCCGACAGGGTTCTACAATGAGCAGTTCTTC
>TRBD1|TRBJ2-3|TRBV7-8|many
CASSFGTGAPTDTQYF
TGTGCCAGCAGCTTTGGGACAGGGGCCCCCACAGATACGCAGTATTTT
>NA|TRBJ2-5|TRBV11-3|many
CASSSRGGGDPQETQYF
TGTGCCAGCAGCTCCCGAGGGGGGGGAGATCCCCAGGAGACCCAGTACTTC
>NA|TRBJ2-1|TRBV10-3|NA
CAISESRAQTYNEQFF
TGTGCCATCAGTGAGTCGAGGGCGCAAACGTACAATGAGCAGTTCTTC
>NA|TRBJ1-1|TRBV7-2|many
CASSLAALNTEAFF
TGTGCCAGCAGCTTAGCGGCTCTGAACACTGAAGCTTTCTTT
>TRBD1|TRBJ2-7|TRBV4-1|NA
CASSQRQGEFYEQYF
TGCGCCAGCAGCCAAAGACAGGGGGAGTTCTACGAGCAGTACTTC
>NA|TRBJ2-1|TRBV28|many
CASSLGNRGNEQFF
TGTGCCAGCAGTTTAGGGAATCGGGGGAATGAGCAGTTCTTC
>NA|TRBJ1-5|TRBV6-8|NA
CASSSRPGNQPQHF
TGTGCCAGCAGTTCCCGGCCCGGCAATCAGCCCCAGCATTTT
>NA|TRBJ1-6|TRBV28|few
CASRRRDYNSPLHF
TGTGCCAGCAGGAGACGGGACTATAATTCACCCCTCCACTTT
>TRBD1|TRBJ1-4|TRBV14|NA
CASSRRQGLDEKLFF
TGTGCCAGCAGCCGAAGACAGGGCCTAGATGAAAAACTGTTTTTT
>NA|TRBJ2-7|TRBV28|NA
CASSFGRPSVSYEQYF
TGTGCCAGCAGTTTCGGGCGGCCGTCCGTCTCCTACGAGCAGTACTTC
>NA|TRBJ2-7|TRBV25-1|many
CASSDFFWTDRYEQYF
TGTGCCAGCAGTGACTTTTTCTGGACAGACCGCTACGAGCAGTACTTC
>NA|TRBJ1-4|TRBV3-1|few
CASSKWVGTENEKLFF
TGTGCCAGCAGCAAGTGGGTAGGGACGGAAAATGAAAAACTGTTTTTT
>NA|TRBJ1-5|TRBV7-9|NA
CASSPTGIDQPQHF
TGTGCCAGCAGCCCGACGGGGATCGATCAGCCCCAGCATTTT
>NA|TRBJ1-4|TRBV15|NA
CATSITPLSVSNEKLFF
TGTGCCACCAGCATTACCCCACTTAGCGTCTCTAATGAAAAACTGTTTTTT
>NA|TRBJ2-6|TRBV7-9|many
CASKPGANVLTF
TGTGCCAGCAAGCCTGGGGCCAACGTCCTGACTTTC
>NA|TRBJ1-4|TRBV19|NA
CASSIEFGYEKLFF
TGTGCCAGTAGTATCGAATTTGGTTATGAAAAACTGTTTTTT
>NA|TRBJ1-5|TRBV20-1|few
CSAKVGGRRQPQHF
TGCAGTGCTAAGGTGGGAGGGCGACGTCAGCCCCAGCATTTT
>TRBD2|TRBJ2-3|TRBV7-4|NA
CASSSVLAGTTDTQYF
TGTGCCAGCAGCTCCGTCTTAGCGGGGACCACAGATACGCAGTATTTT
>NA|TRBJ1-5|TRBV7-8|few
CASSLEGQGNQPQHF
TGTGCCAGCAGCTTAGAGGGGCAGGGGAATCAGCCCCAGCATTTT
>NA|TRBJ2-1|TRBV20-1|many
CSARALSIHNEQFF
TGCAGTGCTAGAGCCCTCTCCATTCACAATGAGCAGTTCTTC
>NA|TRBJ1-5|TRBV7-2|many
CASSLVPSSGNQPQHF
TGTGCCAGCAGCTTAGTCCCATCTAGCGGCAATCAGCCCCAGCATTTT
>NA|TRBJ1-5|TRBV10-3|few
CAISESWLSTGGREQPQHF
TGTGCCATCAGTGAGTCGTGGCTGTCCACGGGTGGGAGGGAACAGCCCCAGCATTTT